This TCR beta chain is from a study of beta chain features in type 1 diabetes. Study conclusions and caveats: For patients, the naive, central memory and Treg TCRB repertoires appeared more alike than for healthy donors. Lower insertion and higher deletion counts appeared at VDJ junctions in type 1 diabetes patients.

The J segment lost 3 bases and the V segment lost 6 bases, leaving 2 bases of the junction unmatched. The germline CDR1 and CDR2 sequences are DFQATT and SNEGSKA (reference sequence). CDR3 length: 11 residues. Each of the sorted populations had a purity greater than 98%. This clone has more than one count but fewer than ten. Its cognate antigen is unknown. Other DNA sequences in this specimen translate into the identical CDR3. TCRB transcripts that were expressed got sequenced, as all of the isolated RNA had been reverse transcribed. Measured with immunoSEQ multiplex PCR; TCRdb has only the in-frame clones, and not every one. The sample includes 400,000 to 550,000 clones, around 10% of them seen just once.

Sequences were obtained from naive CD4+ T cells from blood. The chain is built from TRBV20-1 and TRBJ2-7; 7 bases are a match to TRBD1. This TCR was recovered from a woman under 30 in good health. CDR3 sequence: CSARDSYEQYF. DNA for the CDR3: TGCAGTGCCCGGGACAGCTACGAGCAGTACTTC.